These 2 T cell receptor beta chains came from one sample sequenced in a study of blood T cells in healthy people across ages. Alongside a J-beta primer mix, a sample-barcoded 5' primer served in a second PCR lasting roughly 6 to 12 cycles. TCRdb ran MiXCR on the 5' RACE reads and lists one entry per CDR3 protein. This sample has 850,000 to 950,000 distinct CDR3 sequences; under 35% occur once, and the top ten carry 15% to 20%. Sequencing was done on a sample of blood. These receptors all stem from a woman of 80 years or more in good health.

The table lists this clonotype with many counts. J is TRBJ2-1 and V is TRBV29-1; D uncertain. CDR1 is SQVTM and CDR2 is ANQGSEA in the germline V gene. This CDR3 has 13 residues. V lost 0 bases to trimming and J lost 5 bases, with 8 bases between them. CDR3 coding DNA: TGCAGCGTTGAAGACAGGACGCACAATGAGCAGTTCTTC. Its protein product is CSVEDRTHNEQFF.

The sample holds many counts of this clonotype. V gene TRBV24-1 combines with J gene TRBJ2-1, with D tentatively TRBD1 (6 bases). Germline loops: CDR1 KGHDR, CDR2 SFDVKD. Trimming cost V 10 bases and J 5 bases, with 14 bases left between them. The CDR3 is made up of 13 amino acids. The CDR3 DNA follows: TGTGCCACGGGGGCCGAGGGCCACAATGAGCAGTTCTTC. Its protein is CATGAEGHNEQFF.